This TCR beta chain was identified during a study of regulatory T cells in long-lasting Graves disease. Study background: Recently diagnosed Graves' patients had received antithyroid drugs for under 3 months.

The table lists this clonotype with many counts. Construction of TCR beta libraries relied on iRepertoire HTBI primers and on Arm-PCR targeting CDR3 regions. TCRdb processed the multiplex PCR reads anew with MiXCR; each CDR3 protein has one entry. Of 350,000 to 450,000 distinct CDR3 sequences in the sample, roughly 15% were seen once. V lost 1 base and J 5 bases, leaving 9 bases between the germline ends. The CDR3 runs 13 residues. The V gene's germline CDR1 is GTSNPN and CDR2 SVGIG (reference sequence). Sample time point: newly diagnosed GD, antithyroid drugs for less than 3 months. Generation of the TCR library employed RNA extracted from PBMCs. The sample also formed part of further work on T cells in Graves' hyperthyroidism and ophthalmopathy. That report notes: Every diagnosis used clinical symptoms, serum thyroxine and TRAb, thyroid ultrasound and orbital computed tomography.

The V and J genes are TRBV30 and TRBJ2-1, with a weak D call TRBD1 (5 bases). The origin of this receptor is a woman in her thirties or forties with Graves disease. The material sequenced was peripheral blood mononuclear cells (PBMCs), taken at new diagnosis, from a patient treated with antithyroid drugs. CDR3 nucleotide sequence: TGTGCCTGGAGTGGGGGCGGACACAATGAGCAGTTCTTC. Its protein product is CAWSGGGHNEQFF.